This T cell receptor beta chain was found in a study of cytomegalovirus exposure and HLA in healthy donors. This clone was recorded only once. CDR1 is KGHSH, CDR2 LQKENI, per germline. The CDR3 consists of 14 residues. V lost 4 bases, J lost 1 base, and 10 bases lay in between. PCR was performed using 60 Vbeta and 13 Jbeta primers. Sequenced by immunoSEQ multiplex PCR; TCRdb stores in-frame clones only, minus some. The sample lists 110,000 to 150,000 clones; 76% were seen once. The clonotype was recovered from a middle-aged woman in good health and CMV-seronegative. Sequencing input: PBMCs. The chain employs TRBV18 and TRBJ2-5; D might be TRBD1 (5 bases). CDR3 amino acids: CASSLRDSQETQYF. Written as DNA, the CDR3 is TGTGCCAGCTCACTCCGCGACAGCCAAGAGACCCAGTACTTC.